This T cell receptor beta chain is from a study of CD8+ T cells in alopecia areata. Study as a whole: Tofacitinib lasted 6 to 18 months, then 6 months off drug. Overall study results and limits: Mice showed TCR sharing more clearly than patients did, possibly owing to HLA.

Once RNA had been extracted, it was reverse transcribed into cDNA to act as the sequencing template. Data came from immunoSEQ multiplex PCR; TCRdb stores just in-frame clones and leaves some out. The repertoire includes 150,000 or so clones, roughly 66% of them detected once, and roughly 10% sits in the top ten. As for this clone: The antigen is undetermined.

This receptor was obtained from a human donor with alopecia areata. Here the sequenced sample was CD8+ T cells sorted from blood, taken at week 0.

This CDR3 is CASSSIWDREAFQPAKNIQYF. The DNA of the CDR3 is TGTGCCAGCAGCTCAATCTGGGACAGGGAGGCCTTCCAACCAGCCAAAAACATTCAGTACTTC. The chain uses TRBV7-6 and TRBJ2-4; TRBD1 matches at 9 bases. Trimming removed 4 bases from V and 0 bases from J; junction bases left unmatched: 19. There are 21 residues in the CDR3. The germline CDR1 and CDR2 sequences are SGHVS and FNYEAQ.